Each of the 21 T cell receptor beta chains below was sequenced from the same sample in a study of CD8 T cells in Susac syndrome (dated 2019 in TCRdb). The library was prepared using the immunoSEQ multiplex PCR assay. RNA was extracted with the RNeasy kit and roughly 0.45 to 1 ug was reverse transcribed using random hexamers. The public reads were quality trimmed at Q25 with fastp and then assembled into clones with MiXCR by TCRdb, keeping productive beta chains. Duplicate CDR3 protein sequences are folded into a single record with the most common DNA and genes. Here the sample has some 150,000 distinct CDR3 sequences; around 94% occur a single time. The top ten clonotypes cover under 0.095% of the sample. The sample taken for sequencing was CD4+ T cells from PBMCs. These TCRs come from a human donor in good health.

This chain links TRBV20-1 with TRBJ2-2; D is possibly TRBD2 (6 bases). There are 14 residues in the CDR3. The V gene's germline CDR1 is DFQATT and CDR2 SNEGSKA (reference sequence). Trimming removed 6 bases from V and 0 bases from J, with 11 bases in between. In DNA, the CDR3 is TGCAGTGCGACCGGGACTTCGAACACCGGGGAGCTGTTTTTT. The encoded protein is CSATGTSNTGELFF.

This clonotype showed up just once. The chain has TRBV15 and TRBJ2-7; D remains unclear. CDR3 size: 13 residues. V was pared by 0 bases and J by 3 bases, with 6 bases between. Germline values: CDR1 LNHNV, CDR2 YYDKDF (reference sequence). CDR3 region: CATSRELVYEQYF. The CDR3 nucleotides are TGTGCCACCAGCAGAGAACTGGTCTACGAGCAGTACTTC.

The chain links TRBV28 to TRBJ1-2, with D perhaps matching TRBD1 (5 bases). Germline V gene lookup returns CDR1 MDHEN and CDR2 SYDVKM. CDR3 length equals 14 residues. Trimming shortened V by 7 bases and J by 4 bases, and 16 bases separated the two germline ends. CDR3 sequence (DNA): TGTGCCAGCACCGTGGGGGTCTCCGGCTATGGCTACACCTTC. Its protein product is CASTVGVSGYGYTF.

The chain is built from TRBV5-1 and TRBJ1-1; D is ambiguous. Per the germline V gene, CDR1 is SGHRS and CDR2 is YFSETQ. This CDR3 spans 12 amino acids. V was clipped by 1 base and J by 10 bases, with 11 bases between them. The CDR3 DNA sequence: TGCGCCAGCAGCTTGTGGGGAGGGATAGCTTTCTTT. Translating it yields CASSLWGGIAFF.

The table lists this clonotype with a few counts. CDR3 protein: CASSLQEENTEAFF. DNA of the CDR3: TGCGCCAGCAGCCTCCAAGAGGAGAACACTGAAGCTTTCTTT. The chain carries TRBV4-1 and TRBJ1-1, with D unresolved. The CDR3 runs 14 residues. Trimming cost V 4 bases and J 1 base, with 10 bases left between them. In germline, CDR1 is MGHRA, CDR2 YSYEKL.

The J gene is TRBJ2-2, the V gene TRBV5-4; 8 bases map to TRBD2. V was clipped by 4 bases and J by 8 bases; unmatched bases: 10. Germline values: CDR1 SGHNT, CDR2 YYREEE (reference sequence). The CDR3 contains 15 residues. CDR3 coding DNA: TGTGCCAGCAGCCCGAGAGCGGGAGATCAAGGGGAGCTGTTTTTT. It yields the protein CASSPRAGDQGELFF.

Regarding this clonotype: Mismatch with germline at one junction end may stem from a read error. This chain links TRBV5-4 with TRBJ2-1; 9 bases align to TRBD1. The CDR3 has 12 amino acids. The germline V gene has CDR1 SGHNT and CDR2 YYREEE (reference sequence). The CDR3, as DNA: TGTGCCAGCAGCTTGGTCGGCGGGACAGGGTCATTC. Protein: CASSLVGGTGSF. Supplemented by reference TRBV5-4 and TRBJ2-1, the full variable domain reads ETGVTQSPTHLIKTRGQQVTLRCSSQSGHNTVSWYQQALGQGPQFIFQYYREEENGRGNFPPRFSGLQFPNYSSELNVNALELDDSALYLCASSLVGGTGSFGPGTRLTVL.

The V call is TRBV19, the J call TRBJ2-7, with TRBD1 matching 10 bases. V shed 6 bases, J shed 7 bases, and the junction held 6 bases outside the gene matches. Germline CDR1 and CDR2: LNHDA and SQIVND (reference sequence). This CDR3 is built from 13 residues. This CDR3 reads CASSYDRGREQYF. The DNA of the CDR3 is TGTGCCAGTAGCTACGACAGGGGGCGTGAGCAGTACTTC.

This chain uses TRBV19 with TRBJ1-5; 9 bases line up with TRBD1. The CDR3 consists of 14 residues. V shed 3 bases and J 6 bases; nucleotides not matched to a gene: 3. The V gene's germline CDR1 is LNHDA and CDR2 SQIVND (reference sequence). CDR3 sequence (DNA): TGTGCCAGTAGTATCCCGGGACAGGGTCAGCCCCAGCATTTT. This encodes CASSIPGQGQPQHF.

This chain joins TRBV14 and TRBJ2-1; maybe TRBD2 (5 bases). The germline V and J ends were trimmed by 2 bases and 4 bases, with 9 bases remaining between them. Germline V gives CDR1 SGHDN, CDR2 FVKESK. The CDR3 extends over 14 amino acids. The chain's CDR3 is CASSQTLGYNEQFF. DNA for the CDR3: TGTGCCAGCAGCCAAACACTAGGGTACAATGAGCAGTTCTTC.

The chain employs TRBV6-1 and TRBJ2-4, with 11 nucleotides matching TRBD1. The junction had 8 bases not matched to a gene; V was cut back by 7 bases and J by 9 bases. The CDR3 loop spans 14 amino acids. CDR1 is MNHNS, CDR2 SASEGT, per germline. The CDR3 region has the DNA TGTGCCAGCACAGGACAGGGGGCTTACAGCATTCAGTACTTC. Translated, it gives CASTGQGAYSIQYF.

V is TRBV3-1 and J is TRBJ2-7, with TRBD1 as a possible D gene (6 bases). CDR3 length: 17 residues. V was pared by 1 base and J by 6 bases, with 22 bases between. The germline gives CDR1 LGHDT, CDR2 YNNKEL (reference sequence). CDR3 region: CASSQGFRGPLPVEQYF. CDR3 nucleotide sequence: TGTGCCAGCAGCCAAGGTTTCAGGGGTCCCCTTCCCGTCGAGCAGTACTTC.

This clonotype was counted a single time. This chain uses TRBV9 with TRBJ1-5, with 11 bases that match TRBD1. The junction had 3 bases not matched to a gene; V was cut back by 3 bases and J by 1 base. CDR1 and CDR2 from the germline V gene are SGDLS and YYNGEE. CDR3 length equals 16 residues. CDR3 sequence (DNA): TGTGCCAGCAGCGAGGGGACAGGGGGAAGCAATCAGCCCCAGCATTTT. This sequence encodes CASSEGTGGSNQPQHF.

CDR3 loop: CASIINDEQFF. DNA of the CDR3: TGTGCCAGCATCATAAACGATGAGCAGTTCTTC. The chain links TRBV12-3 or TRBV12-4 to TRBJ2-1; D is ambiguous. V gave up 7 bases and J gave up 8 bases, with 9 bases separating them. The CDR3 runs 11 residues.

This sequence joins TRBV7-2 and TRBJ2-7, with D unclear. Germline lookup yields CDR1 SGHTA and CDR2 FQGNSA. Between the trimmed V and J ends, which lost 1 base and 4 bases, there was a span of 2 bases. The CDR3 length is 11 residues. CDR3: CASSLVYEQYF. DNA for the CDR3: TGTGCCAGCAGCTTAGTTTACGAGCAGTACTTC.

The chain links TRBV6-2 or TRBV6-3 to TRBJ2-1; D uncertain. The germline gives CDR1 MNHEY, CDR2 SVGEGT. V was clipped by 6 bases and J by 6 bases, with 9 bases between them. The CDR3 length is 12 residues. The CDR3 is CASSPIGNEQFF. CDR3 coding DNA: TGTGCCAGCAGCCCTATAGGCAATGAGCAGTTCTTC.

The chain combines TRBV29-1 with TRBJ2-5, with 7 positions matching TRBD1. The CDR3 has 15 residues. Germline lookup yields CDR1 SQVTM and CDR2 ANQGSEA. V lost 4 bases, J lost 3 bases, and 11 bases stayed unmatched. CDR3 region: CSVVFRGTAKETQYF. As DNA, the CDR3 is TGCAGCGTTGTATTTAGAGGGACAGCCAAAGAGACCCAGTACTTC. Using reference TRBV29-1 and TRBJ2-5 for the parts outside the CDR3, the full variable domain is SAVISQKPSRDICQRGTSLTIQCQVDSQVTMMFWYRQQPGQSLTLIATANQGSEATYESGFVIDKFPISRPNLTFSTLTVSNMSPEDSSIYLCSVVFRGTAKETQYFGPGTRLLVL.

The rearrangement links TRBV4-2 to TRBJ1-2; TRBD1 agrees at 7 bases. The trim removed 6 bases at V and 5 bases at J, leaving 6 bases unmatched. Germline V gives CDR1 LGHNA, CDR2 YNFKEQ. This CDR3 contains 13 residues. DNA for the CDR3: TGTGCCAGCAGGTCCGGGACAGCGTATGGCTACACCTTC. Amino acids: CASRSGTAYGYTF.

The rearrangement links TRBV10-3 to TRBJ2-7; a weak D match, TRBD1 (5 bases). Germline lookup yields CDR1 ENHRY and CDR2 SYGVKD. The CDR3 is 14 amino acids. Trimming stripped 3 bases from V and 1 base from J, with 10 bases between. The CDR3 DNA follows: TGTGCCATCAGTGAATTCCAGGGATCCTACGAGCAGTACTTC. Translating gives CAISEFQGSYEQYF.

J is TRBJ2-5 and V is TRBV10-2; D is undetermined. The germline V gene encodes CDR1 WSHSY and CDR2 SAAADI. The CDR3 loop spans 17 amino acids. V was trimmed by 3 bases and J by 1 base, leaving 18 bases between them. CDR3 sequence: CASSDVKRGRSQETQYF. As DNA, the CDR3 is TGCGCCAGCAGTGACGTGAAGCGAGGTCGGTCCCAAGAGACCCAGTACTTC.

The CDR3 is CSARDPRDRAAEKLFF. In DNA form, the CDR3 reads TGCAGTGCTAGAGATCCGCGGGACAGGGCGGCGGAAAAACTGTTTTTT. The gene calls are TRBV20-1 and TRBJ1-4; 9 bases fit TRBD1. J was trimmed by 8 bases and V by 0 bases; bases with no gene match: 10. Germline V lookup: CDR1 DFQATT, CDR2 SNEGSKA (reference sequence). The CDR3 has 16 residues.